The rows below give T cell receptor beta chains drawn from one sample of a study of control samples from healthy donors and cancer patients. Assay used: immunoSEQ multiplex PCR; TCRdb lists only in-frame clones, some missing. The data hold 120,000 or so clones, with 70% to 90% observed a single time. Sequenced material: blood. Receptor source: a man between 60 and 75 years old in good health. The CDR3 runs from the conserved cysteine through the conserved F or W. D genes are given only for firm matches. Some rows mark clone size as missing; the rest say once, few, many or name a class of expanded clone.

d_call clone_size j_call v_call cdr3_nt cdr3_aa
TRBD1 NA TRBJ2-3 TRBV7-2 TGTGCCAGCAGCCCACAGGGGTCTAGCACAGATACGCAGTATTTT CASSPQGSSTDTQYF
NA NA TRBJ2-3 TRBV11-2 TGTGCCAGCAGCTTAGCGGGCAGGGACACAGATACGCAGTATTTT CASSLAGRDTDTQYF
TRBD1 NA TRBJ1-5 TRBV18 TGTGCCAGCTCGGGTCTTTCCGGACAGGGACCCAATCAGCCCCAGCATTTT CASSGLSGQGPNQPQHF
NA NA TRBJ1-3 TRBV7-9 TGTGCCAGCAGTCGGGACGGGCCGGGAACCATATATTTT CASSRDGPGTIYF
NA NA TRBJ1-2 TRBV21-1 TGTGCCAGCAGACTAGGACAGGGATATGGCTACACCTTC CASRLGQGYGYTF
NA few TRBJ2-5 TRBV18 TGTGCCAGCTCACCGGAAGGCCCGATAGAGACCCAGTACTTC CASSPEGPIETQYF
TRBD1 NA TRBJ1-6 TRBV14 TGTGCCAGCAGCCAAGAACCAGGGGGCCGCTCACCCCTCCACTTT CASSQEPGGRSPLHF
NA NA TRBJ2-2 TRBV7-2 TGTGCCAGCAGCCAATGGACAGCAACCGGGGAGCTGTTTTTT CASSQWTATGELFF
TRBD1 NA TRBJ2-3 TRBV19 TGTGCCAGTACGCCCCTAGGGACAGACCCTTCAGATACGCAGTATTTT CASTPLGTDPSDTQYF
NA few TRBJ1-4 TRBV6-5 TGTGCCAGCAGTTACTCGATCGCTGGGGATGAAAAACTGTTTTTT CASSYSIAGDEKLFF
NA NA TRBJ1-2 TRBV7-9 TGTGCCAGCAGCTTAGGGGACTATGGCTACACCTTC CASSLGDYGYTF
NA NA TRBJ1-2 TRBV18 TGTGCCAGCTCACCTAGCCGGGAGTATGGCTACACCTTC CASSPSREYGYTF
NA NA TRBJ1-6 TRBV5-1 TGCGCCAGCACCTCCCAGGCGGGGGGCGCCTATAATTCACCCCTCCACTTT CASTSQAGGAYNSPLHF
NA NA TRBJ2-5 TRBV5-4 TGTGCCAGCAGCGTCCCAGAGGGGACCCAGTACTTC CASSVPEGTQYF
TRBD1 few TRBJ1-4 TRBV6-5 TGTGCCAGCAGGTTGACAGGGGGATGGAATGAAAAACTGTTTTTT CASRLTGGWNEKLFF
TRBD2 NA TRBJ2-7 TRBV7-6 TGTGCCAGCAGCTCCTACCGGACTAGCGGGGGTGTTAACCCCTACGAGCAGTACTTC CASSSYRTSGGVNPYEQYF
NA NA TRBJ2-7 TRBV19 TGTGCCAGTAAGCCCCAGGGGTTCTCCTACGAGCAGTACTTC CASKPQGFSYEQYF
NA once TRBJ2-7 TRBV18 TGTGCCAGCTCACCAGGCACAGAGTCCTACGAGCAGTACTTC CASSPGTESYEQYF
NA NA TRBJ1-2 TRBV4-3 TGCGCCAGCAGCCAAGACCTGAGGTCTGATGGCTACACCTTC CASSQDLRSDGYTF
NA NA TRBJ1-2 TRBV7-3 TGTGCCAGCAGCTCTCAGGGCGACTATGGCTACACCTTC CASSSQGDYGYTF
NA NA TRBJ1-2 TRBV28 TGTGCCAGCAGTTTGCCAAACACCGCTAACTATGGCTACACCTTC CASSLPNTANYGYTF
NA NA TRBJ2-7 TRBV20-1 TGCAGTGCTAGGTTACCCTACGAGCAGTACTTC CSARLPYEQYF
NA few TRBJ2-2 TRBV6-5 TGTGCCAGCTCAGATAGGACACAGAACACCGGGGAGCTGTTTTTT CASSDRTQNTGELFF
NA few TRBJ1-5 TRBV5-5 TGTGCCAGCAGCTGGACTGGGAAACAGCCCCAGCATTTT CASSWTGKQPQHF
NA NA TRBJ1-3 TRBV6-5 TGTGCCAGCACCCAAGGAAGCTCTGGAAACACCATATATTTT CASTQGSSGNTIYF
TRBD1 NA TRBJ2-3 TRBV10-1 TGCGCCAGCTCTCCAGCCGGGACAGGGCTTGATACGCAGTATTTT CASSPAGTGLDTQYF
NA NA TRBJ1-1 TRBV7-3 TGTGCCAGCAGCTTAGTCGGACTCTCGAACACTGAAGCTTTCTTT CASSLVGLSNTEAFF
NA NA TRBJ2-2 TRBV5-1 TGCGCCAGCAGCTCCGGGGTCACCGGGGAGCTGTTTTTT CASSSGVTGELFF
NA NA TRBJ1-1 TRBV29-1 TGCAGCGTTGTGAGGGGAAACACTGAAGCTTTCTTT CSVVRGNTEAFF
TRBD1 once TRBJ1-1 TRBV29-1 TGCAGCGTGCCACAGGGGTCCCTCCTTACTGAAGCTTTCTTT CSVPQGSLLTEAFF
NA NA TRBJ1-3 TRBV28 TGTGCCAGCACCGAAATGGGTAGGGGAGCTGGAAACACCATATATTTT CASTEMGRGAGNTIYF
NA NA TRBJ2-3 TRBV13 TGTGCCAGCAGCTTAGCAGAATCCACGAATACGCAGTATTTT CASSLAESTNTQYF
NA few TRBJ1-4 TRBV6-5 TGTGCCAGCAGGCTACTCCCGGGGGGCCAGGAAAAACTGTTTTTT CASRLLPGGQEKLFF
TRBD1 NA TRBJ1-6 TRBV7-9 TGTGCCAGCACCACTCAGGGGGCGATTGGTTCACCCCTCCACTTT CASTTQGAIGSPLHF
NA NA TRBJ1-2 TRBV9 TGTGCCAGCAGTGTAACAGGGTTGAAGGGCTACACCTTC CASSVTGLKGYTF
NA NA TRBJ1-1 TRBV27 TGTGCCACCTCCCAGGCAGGGGTTTTCTTGGGCACTGAAGCTTTCTTT CATSQAGVFLGTEAFF
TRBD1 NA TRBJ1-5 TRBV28 TGTGCCAGTAGCACTCGCAGGGGGCAATCGAACAATCAGCCCCAGCATTTT CASSTRRGQSNNQPQHF
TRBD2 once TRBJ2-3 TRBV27 TGTGCCAGCAGTTTTGTCCTAGCGGGGGGCGGGATGCAGTATTTT CASSFVLAGGGMQYF